This TCR beta chain came from a study of T cells expressing NK-cell markers. Whole-study context: Cells sorted as CD3+CD56+NKG2C+, CD3+CD56+NKG2C- and CD3+CD56-NKG2C+ T cells supplied the TCR beta repertoires. Seven HCMV-seropositive donors and one seronegative donor made up the eight sequenced donors. Study-wide findings and caveats: Topping the CD3+CD56-NKG2C+ fraction as well were these clonotypes, in a few donors. About six donors showed dominant NKG2C+ clonotypes comprising about 1.0-7.5% of their CD8+ T cells.

From its re-call of the 5' RACE reads, TCRdb lists each CDR3 protein once, without DNA. Here the sample table reports a few hundred thousand distinct CDR3 sequences. As concerns this clonotype: Its antigen is undetermined.

Germline V gene sequence: CDR1 SEHNR, CDR2 FQNEAQ (reference sequence). The CDR3 contains 14 residues. This chain joins TRBV7-9 and TRBJ2-7; the TCRdb call, TRBD1, lacks DNA for checking. The sample comprised blood T cells: a sorted CD56 or NKG2C T cell subset, CD4+ or CD8+ T cells, or bulk PBMC T cells (not recorded which). The TCR originated in a man aged 18-75 years in good health. Here the CDR3 reads CASSFAGGAYEQYF.